These T cell receptor beta chains were read from a single sample in a study of identical twins. TCRdb used MiXCR to reprocess the 5' RACE reads, holding one entry per CDR3 protein. This sample has some 790,000 distinct CDR3 sequences, with 18% found just once. A further study also used this sample, focusing on T cells expressing NK-cell markers.

The source material was PBMCs. These receptors all stem from a woman between 18 and 29 years old in good health. Each CDR3 is given with its conserved first and last residue. D genes are given only for firm matches. Size is stated for part of the rows, as once, few or many counts, or as a class when the clone is expanded.

v_call	j_call	d_call	clone_size	cdr3_nt	cdr3_aa
TRBV5-6	TRBJ2-1	TRBD2	many	TGTGCCAGCAGTGGACTAGCGGCCATGAGCTCCTACAATGAGCAGTTCTTC	CASSGLAAMSSYNEQFF
TRBV12-3/TRBV12-4	TRBJ2-5	NA	few	TGTGCCAGCGGCCTCGGGGATCAAGAGACCCAGTACTTC	CASGLGDQETQYF
TRBV12-3/TRBV12-4	TRBJ2-1	NA	few	TGTGCCAGCAGTTTTGGAGGGTTGGGTGAGCAGTTCTTC	CASSFGGLGEQFF
TRBV5-1	TRBJ2-1	NA	NA	TGCGCCAGCAGCTTACAAATCCGGGCCAACACACCGATAGTTCAAGAGCAGTTCTTC	CASSLQIRANTPIVQEQFF
TRBV12-3/TRBV12-4	TRBJ1-4	NA	NA	TGTGCCAGCACCCTAGGCGGGGCAAAACTGTTTTTT	CASTLGGAKLFF
TRBV7-3	TRBJ2-1	TRBD1	NA	TGTGCCAGCAGCCAGACCCCCGGGACAGCTAAAAATGAGCAGTTCTTC	CASSQTPGTAKNEQFF
TRBV5-5	TRBJ2-2	NA	once	TGTGCCAGCAGCAGAACCGACAGGACACGCACCGGGGAGCTGTTTTTT	CASSRTDRTRTGELFF
TRBV24-1	TRBJ2-1	TRBD2	NA	TGTGCCACCAGCCACAGCGGGATCTCCTACAATGAGCAGTTCTTC	CATSHSGISYNEQFF
TRBV7-9	TRBJ1-1	NA	NA	TGTGCCACCCCCGATAACACTGAAGCTTTCTTT	CATPDNTEAFF
TRBV12-3/TRBV12-4	TRBJ2-1	TRBD2	NA	TGTGCCAGCACTATAAGCGGGAACAACAATGAGCAGTTCTTC	CASTISGNNNEQFF
TRBV12-3/TRBV12-4	TRBJ1-5	NA	few	TGTGCCAGCAGGGAGGGACAAGGTGAAAATCAGCCCCAGCATTTT	CASREGQGENQPQHF
TRBV27	TRBJ1-1	NA	NA	TGTGCCAGCAGTTTGGTTTCAGGGGATGGGACTGAAGCTTTCTTT	CASSLVSGDGTEAFF
TRBV20-1	TRBJ2-1	TRBD2	NA	TGCAGTGCTAGACGACTAGCGGGAGTCAAGAATGAGCAGTTCTTC	CSARRLAGVKNEQFF
TRBV2	TRBJ1-2	NA	few	TGTGCCAGTAACCAGGCTTTTTGGGACTTAATCTTTAACTATGGCTACACCTTC	CASNQAFWDLIFNYGYTF
TRBV7-6	TRBJ1-3	TRBD1	NA	TGTGCCAGCAGCAACAGGGGGCTAGGAAACACCATATATTTT	CASSNRGLGNTIYF
TRBV9	TRBJ2-3	NA	few	TGTGCCAGCAGCCTAAGAGAAGTGAGGACAGATACGCAGTATTTT	CASSLREVRTDTQYF
TRBV10-3	TRBJ1-1	TRBD1	NA	TGTGCCATCAGTGGACAGGGCGCGGACACTGAAGCTTTCTTT	CAISGQGADTEAFF
TRBV12-3/TRBV12-4	TRBJ2-5	NA	few	TGTGCCAGCAAGCGGAGCCAAGAGACCCAGTACTTC	CASKRSQETQYF
TRBV29-1	TRBJ2-2	NA	few	TGCAGCGGCGGTGGGAACACCGGGGAGCTGTTTTTT	CSGGGNTGELFF
TRBV6-6	TRBJ1-1	TRBD1	few	TGTGCCAGCAGTTCCCAGGGGGGACCTGAAGCTTTCTTT	CASSSQGGPEAFF